This TCR beta chain originates from a study of blood T cell repertoires in COVID-19 (dated by TCRdb to the early 2020s). In the study overall: Collaborator samples came from the United States, Italy and Spain and covered acute and convalescent phases of COVID-19. The prospective study material was composed of cDNA or gDNA derived from T cells, B-cell-depleted T cells, or PBMCs. Deeply sampled blood TCRbeta repertoires from subjects exposed to, actively infected with, or recovered from COVID-19 were included in the dataset. A freely available public database, intended as a resource for researchers studying the immune response to SARS-CoV-2, is where the repertoires were released. The samples were drawn from two sources: the first 160 participants of the ongoing ImmuneRACE study, and fewer than 1,500 subjects contributed by 6 global collaborators. Nearly every sample came with metadata listing a de-identified subject ID, COVID-19 status, age in years and sex. Where available, HLA class I and class II types were obtained from metadata supplied by the sample provider rather than from assay-based typing.

Including cysteine and phenylalanine, the CDR3 has 15 amino acids. Just CDR3 DNA is preserved here, 45 bases in frame from base 1. A note on this clone: Its specific antigen is unknown. No base qualities exist here, and no much larger clone lies one base off it.

The paper as a whole reports these results and caveats: Clinical and demographic metadata were provided uncurated, with the amount varying by source and participant.

TCRbeta CDR3 regions were amplified from genomic DNA using the immunoSEQ Assay, a bias-controlled multiplex PCR. The source study handled its data this way. Within the assay, amplification of reference gene primers was used to estimate how many nucleated cells each sample contained. Sequence reads were collapsed and filtered to measure the absolute abundance of every unique TCRbeta CDR3 rearrangement. For each sample, productive Simpson clonality was calculated as the square root of Simpson's diversity index over productive rearrangements. The table comes from immuneACCESS by way of TCRdb, which keeps in-frame sequences with V and J called. Part of the clones is missing from these tables; in studies checked, under half for an unresolved V gene and the rest for unknown reasons. The D gene and trimming were derived from the DNA, and the V and J assignments and clone size from that table. For this sample the table gives more than 95,000 clones, of which 65% to 90% were detected only once. Clones ranked in the top ten supply more than 30% of the sample.

Whole blood was collected in K2EDTA tubes by collaborating institutions according to the institutions' own protocols. For TCRbeta analysis, collaborator samples were shipped as frozen whole blood, as isolated PBMCs, or as DNA extracted from either sample type. Input material: peripheral blood. The chain couples TRBV21-1 to TRBJ2-2; the table's D call, TRBD2, was not checked against the DNA. TRBV21-1 is labeled a pseudogene. This clonotype was sampled from a man at least 80 years old with acute or convalescent COVID-19. The nucleotides read TGTGCCAGCATCTCTAGCGGGGTGGGCACCGGGGAGCTGTTTTTT. Its protein reads: CASISSGVGTGELFF.